Included here is one T cell receptor (beta chain) sequence, with context. Sequencing used immunoSEQ multiplex PCR; TCRdb keeps in-frame clones, though not all of them. Counted here are 94,000 or so clones, less than 85% occurring once; the ten biggest clones make up roughly 40%. This entry is derived from a study of control samples from healthy donors and cancer patients. Trimming pared 0 bases from V and 0 bases from J, leaving 7 bases between. The V gene's germline CDR1 is SGHNT and CDR2 YYREEE (reference sequence). The CDR3 is 14 amino acids. This sequence joins TRBV5-4 and TRBJ2-7; tentative D call: TRBD2 (5 bases). The source of this sequence is a man aged 65 to 79 with lung cancer. The sample was PBMCs. The CDR3 DNA is TGTGCCAGCAGCTTGGGAGGGAGCTCCTACGAGCAGTACTTC. This codes for CASSLGGSSYEQYF.